The sequence of this T cell receptor beta chain was determined in a study of Graves' ophthalmopathy and Graves' hyperthyroidism. The authors amplified TCR beta CDR3 regions, and they did so from RNA transcripts for repertoire sequencing. HTBI primers primed a first-round RT-PCR, and a second-round multiplex PCR followed. From the multiplex PCR reads, TCRdb called clonotypes with MiXCR, one entry per CDR3 protein. The top ten clones hold about 40% of a sample with about 740,000 distinct CDR3 sequences, approximately 40% of them seen once. The CDR3 contains 17 residues. Per germline, CDR1 DFQATT and CDR2 SNEGSKA (reference sequence). V lost 1 base, J lost 3 bases, and 22 bases lay in between.

The TCR originated in an adult man with Graves' ophthalmopathy. This chain links TRBV20-1 with TRBJ2-7; D possibly uses TRBD1 or TRBD2 (5 bases each). Sequencing was carried out using peripheral blood. The CDR3 is CSARGGSKESKFYEQYF. The CDR3 bases are TGCAGTGCTAGAGGGGGGTCGAAAGAGAGTAAATTCTACGAGCAGTACTTC.